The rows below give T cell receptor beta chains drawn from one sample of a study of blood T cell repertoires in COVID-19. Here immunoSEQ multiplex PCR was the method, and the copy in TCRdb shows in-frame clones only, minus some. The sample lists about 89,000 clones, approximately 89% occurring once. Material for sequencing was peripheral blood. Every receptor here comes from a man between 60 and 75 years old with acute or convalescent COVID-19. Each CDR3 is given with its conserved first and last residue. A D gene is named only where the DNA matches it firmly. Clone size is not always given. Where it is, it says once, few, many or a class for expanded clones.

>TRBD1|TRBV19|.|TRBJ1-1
CASSIFTGAQDTEAFF
TGTGCCAGTAGTATATTTACAGGGGCCCAGGACACTGAAGCTTTCTTT
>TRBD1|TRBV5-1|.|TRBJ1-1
CASIEQGVAEAFF
TGCGCCAGCATCGAACAGGGGGTAGCTGAAGCTTTCTTT
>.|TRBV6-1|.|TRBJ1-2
CASSDRVHGYTF
TGTGCCAGCAGTGACAGGGTCCATGGCTACACCTTC
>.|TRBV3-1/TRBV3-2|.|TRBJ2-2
CASSQEQGKPAGELFF
TGTGCCAGCAGCCAAGAGCAGGGAAAGCCTGCCGGGGAGCTGTTTTTT
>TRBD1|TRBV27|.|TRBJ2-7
CASSPGGTGVYEQYF
TGTGCCAGCAGTCCTGGGGGGACAGGGGTGTACGAGCAGTACTTC
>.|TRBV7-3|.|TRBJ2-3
CASSLRAGVVDTQYF
TGTGCCAGCAGCTTAAGGGCAGGGGTGGTAGATACGCAGTATTTT
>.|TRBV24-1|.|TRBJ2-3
CATSDPPAIDTQYF
TGTGCCACCAGTGATCCACCTGCGATAGATACGCAGTATTTT
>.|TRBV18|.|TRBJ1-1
CASSRGGTEAFF
TGTGCCAGCTCCCGGGGAGGTACTGAAGCTTTCTTT
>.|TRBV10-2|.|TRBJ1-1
CASSDVSAGPTEAFF
TGCGCCAGCAGTGACGTCTCGGCAGGTCCCACTGAAGCTTTCTTT
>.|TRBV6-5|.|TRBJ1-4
CASSRGPTNEKLFF
TGTGCCAGCAGTAGAGGGCCAACTAATGAAAAACTGTTTTTT
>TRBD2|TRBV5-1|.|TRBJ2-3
CASSLRLAGTDTQYF
TGCGCCAGCAGCTTAAGACTAGCGGGCACAGATACGCAGTATTTT
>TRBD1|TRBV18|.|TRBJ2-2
CASSRRTGGNTGELFF
TGTGCCAGCTCCCGACGGACAGGGGGGAACACCGGGGAGCTGTTTTTT
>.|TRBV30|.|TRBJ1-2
CAWNTEGDGYTF
TGTGCCTGGAATACAGAGGGCGATGGCTACACCTTC
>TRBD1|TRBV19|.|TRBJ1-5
CASSTQGASNQPQHF
TGTGCCAGTAGTACTCAGGGGGCAAGCAATCAGCCCCAGCATTTT
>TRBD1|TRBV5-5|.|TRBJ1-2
CASREAGGAGGYTF
TGTGCCAGCAGAGAGGCAGGGGGCGCGGGGGGCTACACCTTC
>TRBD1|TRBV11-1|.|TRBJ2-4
CASSLARGIAKNIQYF
TGTGCCAGCAGCTTAGCCAGGGGGATAGCCAAAAACATTCAGTACTTC
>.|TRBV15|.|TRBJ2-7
CATRTGTTYEQYF
TGTGCCACGAGGACCGGGACAACCTACGAGCAGTACTTC
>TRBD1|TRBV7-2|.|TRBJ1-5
CASSLFYRGLHQPQHF
TGTGCCAGCAGCTTATTCTACAGGGGGCTTCATCAGCCCCAGCATTTT
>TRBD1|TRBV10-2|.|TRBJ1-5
CASSESRQGSGQPQHF
TGCGCCAGCAGTGAGTCCAGACAGGGCTCAGGGCAGCCCCAGCATTTT
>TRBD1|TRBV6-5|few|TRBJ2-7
CASSYGRQGNEQYF
TGTGCCAGCAGTTACGGGCGACAGGGGAACGAGCAGTACTTC
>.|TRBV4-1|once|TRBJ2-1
CASSQARVNEQFF
TGCGCCAGCAGCCAAGCTCGGGTGAATGAGCAGTTCTTC
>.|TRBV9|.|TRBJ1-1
CASSVAQAGVGTEAFF
TGTGCCAGCAGCGTAGCTCAGGCAGGGGTGGGCACTGAAGCTTTCTTT
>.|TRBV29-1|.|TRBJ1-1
CSVEVGGNTEAFF
TGCAGCGTTGAGGTAGGGGGGAACACTGAAGCTTTCTTT
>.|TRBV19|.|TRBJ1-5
CATASVNYNQPQHF
TGTGCCACTGCTTCGGTTAACTACAATCAGCCCCAGCATTTT
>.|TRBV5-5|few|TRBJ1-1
CASSLVGKGEAFF
TGTGCCAGCAGCTTGGTAGGGAAGGGGGAAGCTTTCTTT
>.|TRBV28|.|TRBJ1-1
CASSFRGTEAFF
TGTGCCAGCAGTTTCCGGGGGACCGAAGCTTTCTTT
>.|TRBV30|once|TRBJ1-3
CAWNRGNTIYF
TGTGCCTGGAATCGTGGAAACACCATATATTTT
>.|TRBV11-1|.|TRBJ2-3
CASSSPGSSLRTQYF
TGTGCCAGCAGCTCGCCGGGGTCCTCGCTCCGTACGCAGTATTTT
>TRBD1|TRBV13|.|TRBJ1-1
CASSWGQVEAFF
TGTGCCAGCAGCTGGGGACAGGTGGAAGCTTTCTTT
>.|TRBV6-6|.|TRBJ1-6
CASSRNRDQLNSPLHF
TGTGCCAGCAGCCGTAACAGGGACCAGTTAAATTCACCCCTCCACTTT
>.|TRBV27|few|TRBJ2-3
CASSLRDTQYF
TGTGCCAGCAGTTTGCGTGATACGCAGTATTTT
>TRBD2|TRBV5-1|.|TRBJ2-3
CASSLPGSGRTDTQYF
TGCGCCAGCAGCTTGCCGGGTAGCGGGAGGACAGATACGCAGTATTTT
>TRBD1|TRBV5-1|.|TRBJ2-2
CASSLGTGALGELFF
TGCGCCAGCAGCTTGGGGACAGGGGCGCTCGGGGAGCTGTTTTTT
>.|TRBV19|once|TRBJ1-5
CASSPGHSNQPQHF
TGTGCCAGTAGTCCGGGACATAGCAATCAGCCCCAGCATTTT
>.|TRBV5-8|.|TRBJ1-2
CASSLQGRPLYGYTF
TGTGCCAGCAGCTTACAGGGTAGACCCCTTTATGGCTACACCTTC
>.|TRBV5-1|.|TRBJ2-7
CASNKEGVYEQYF
TGCGCCAGCAACAAGGAGGGAGTATACGAGCAGTACTTC
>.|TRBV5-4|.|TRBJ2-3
CASSLELGTDTQYF
TGTGCCAGCAGCTTGGAGCTTGGCACAGATACGCAGTATTTT
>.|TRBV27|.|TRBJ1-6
CASSNRGGWQGANSPLHF
TGTGCCAGCAGTAACCGCGGGGGGTGGCAGGGTGCTAATTCACCCCTCCACTTT
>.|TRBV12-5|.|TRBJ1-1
CASVLGTVNTEAFF
TGTGCTAGTGTTCTGGGGACTGTGAACACTGAAGCTTTCTTT
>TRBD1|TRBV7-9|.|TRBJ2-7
CASSRGIRQGVRSYEQYF
TGTGCCAGCAGCCGCGGTATACGACAGGGGGTCCGATCCTACGAGCAGTACTTC
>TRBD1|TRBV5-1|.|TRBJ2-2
CASSLLGQGSTGELFF
TGCGCCAGCAGCTTGTTAGGACAGGGGAGTACCGGGGAGCTGTTTTTT
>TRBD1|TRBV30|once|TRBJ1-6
CAWRSTGGRNNSPLHF
TGTGCCTGGAGGTCCACAGGGGGCAGGAATAATTCACCCCTCCACTTT
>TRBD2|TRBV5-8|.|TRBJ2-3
CASSLALAGGGTDTQYF
TGTGCCAGCAGCTTAGCACTAGCGGGAGGAGGCACAGATACGCAGTATTTT
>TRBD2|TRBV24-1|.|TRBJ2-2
CATAAGTTGELFF
TGTGCCACCGCAGCGGGGACCACCGGGGAGCTGTTTTTT
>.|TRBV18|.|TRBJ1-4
CASSPPTGEEKLFF
TGTGCCAGCTCACCACCGACGGGGGAGGAAAAACTGTTTTTT
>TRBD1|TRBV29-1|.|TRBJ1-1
CSATNRGRDTEAFF
TGCAGCGCCACCAACAGGGGAAGGGACACTGAAGCTTTCTTT
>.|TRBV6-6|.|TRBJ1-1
CASSLDSLNTEAFF
TGTGCCAGCAGCTTGGACAGCCTGAACACTGAAGCTTTCTTT
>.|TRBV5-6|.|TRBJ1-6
CASSLGLTQAHNNSPLHF
TGTGCCAGCAGCTTGGGTTTAACACAGGCCCATAATAATTCACCCCTCCACTTT
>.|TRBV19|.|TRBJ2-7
CATQRGYEQYF
TGTGCCACACAAAGGGGATACGAGCAGTACTTC
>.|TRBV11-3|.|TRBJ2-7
CASSLGAGSSYEQYF
TGTGCCAGCAGCTTGGGCGCGGGGAGCTCCTACGAGCAGTACTTC
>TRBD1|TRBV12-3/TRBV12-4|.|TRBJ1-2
CASSPRTGKGYTF
TGTGCCAGCAGTCCCCGGACAGGGAAAGGCTACACCTTC